The clone carrying this TCR beta chain was detected only a few times. Produced via immunoSEQ multiplex PCR; TCRdb's table is partial and in-frame only. The table records around 140,000 clones, almost 85% of them present only once. This entry comes from a study of blood T cell repertoires in COVID-19. Study at large: Samples representing acute and convalescent COVID-19 were sourced from the United States, Italy and Spain.

Sequencing used peripheral blood. This receptor was obtained from a man between 60 and 75 years old with acute or convalescent COVID-19.

The CDR3, as DNA: TGCGCCAGCAGCCTCGGACAGGGGGTGAACACCGGGGAGCTGTTTTTT. This encodes CASSLGQGVNTGELFF. The V and J genes are TRBV5-1 and TRBJ2-2, with 10 positions matching TRBD1. The germline V gene has CDR1 SGHRS and CDR2 YFSETQ. The CDR3 spans 16 residues. V trimming: 4 bases; J trimming: 1 base; junction bases outside the gene matches: 4.